This T cell receptor (beta chain) appears in the sequencing data of a study of technical replicates of blood from several donors. A single count supports this clone. The assay was immunoSEQ multiplex PCR, and TCRdb's table has in-frame clones only and misses some. The repertoire consists of about 89,000 clones, with over 85% occurring once and the leading ten covering 0.24%. The CDR3 consists of 13 residues. V was shortened by 4 bases and J by 1 base, with 9 bases between the two germline ends. Germline assignment: CDR1 SGHRS and CDR2 YFSETQ. The receptor comes from a human donor in good health. Sequencing was performed on T cells isolated from PBMCs. The chain recombines TRBV5-1 with TRBJ2-7, with D possibly matching TRBD2 (6 bases). The CDR3 nucleotides are TGCGCCAGCAGCCACGGAGGGTCCTACGAGCAGTACTTC. This codes for CASSHGGSYEQYF.